This TCR beta chain was documented in a study of PD-1 blockade in mismatch repair-deficient tumors. Study information: Patients had around 11 mismatch repair-deficient cancer types and were previously treated and progressing.

Mismatch repair deficiency was confirmed in all patients, by PCR or immunohistochemistry. Sequencing was performed with immunoSEQ multiplex PCR; in TCRdb, only in-frame clones are kept and a portion is missing. The sample lists approximately 51,000 clones; roughly 80% were seen once. Regarding the study as a whole: After pembrolizumab, tumor-resident clones rose rapidly, then generally contracted before radiologic responses.

Concerning this clone: Its antigen is as yet unknown.

CDR1 and CDR2 (germline): MGHRA, YSYEKL. The CDR3 contains 15 residues. V lost 0 bases to trimming and J lost 5 bases, with 11 bases between them. Here the sequenced sample was peripheral blood, taken more than 19 weeks after starting pembrolizumab. The chain combines TRBV4-1 with TRBJ2-1; D is ambiguous. The receptor was derived from an adult with mismatch repair-deficient cancer. In DNA, the CDR3 is TGCGCCAGCAGCCAAGAAAGGACCCGCGACAATGAGCAGTTCTTC. As protein: CASSQERTRDNEQFF.